The clone carrying this TCR beta chain was picked up many times. Its antigen is unidentified. Hyperthyroidism in the patients, aged 18 to 65, was newly diagnosed and under 2 months in duration. Each 10 ml fresh peripheral blood draw supplied the PBMCs. These data are taken from a study of T cells in Graves' hyperthyroidism and ophthalmopathy. Study observations and caveats: Onset of ophthalmopathy came a median approximately 6.5 months after the model predicted it.

TCR beta CDR3 regions were amplified from RNA. The study used the HTBI primer set for a first-round RT-PCR of the TCR CDR3. Using its own MiXCR run on the multiplex PCR reads, TCRdb lists one record per CDR3 protein. This repertoire shows 650,000 to 700,000 distinct CDR3 sequences, 17% found once; its top ten account for about 16%. The source material was blood. The source is a man aged 45-65 years with Graves' hyperthyroidism.

For the CDR3, the DNA is TGTGCCAGCAGTTTAGGACTAGCGGAGTACAATGAGCAGTTCTTC. Translated: CASSLGLAEYNEQFF. The chain couples TRBV28 to TRBJ2-1, with 10 bases aligning to TRBD2. Germline V gene data show CDR1 as MDHEN and CDR2 as SYDVKM. The CDR3 has 15 amino acids. The J segment lost 4 bases and the V segment lost 2 bases, leaving 2 bases of the junction unmatched.